Reported below is one TCR beta chain. The repertoire was sequenced with immunoSEQ multiplex PCR; TCRdb's copy has only in-frame clones and lacks some. The profile shows 15,000 to 20,000 clones, around 83% of them singletons. Intraepithelial plus lamina propria lymphocytes were released by processing graft tissue. These data are taken from a study of graft-versus-host responses after intestinal transplantation. Trimming stripped 2 bases from V and 1 base from J, with 5 bases between. Germline lookup yields CDR1 SGHTA and CDR2 FQGNSA. There are 13 residues in the CDR3. The chain joins TRBV7-2 to TRBJ2-5; the D is unclear. The sequences come from ileum tissue, collected 584 days after intestinal transplantation. This clonotype was obtained from a human patient who received an intestinal transplant, so some T cells may come from the graft donor. The CDR3 coding sequence is TGTGCCAGCAGCTTAATGCCCCAAGAGACCCAGTACTTC. Protein product: CASSLMPQETQYF. Looking up the rest from reference TRBV7-2 and TRBJ2-5 gives the full variable domain: GAGVSQSPSNKVTEKGKDVELRCDPISGHTALYWYRQSLGQGLEFLIYFQGNSAPDKSGLPSDRFSAERTGGSVSTLTIQRTQQEDSAVYLCASSLMPQETQYFGPGTRLLVL.